The sequence of this TCR beta chain was determined in a study of neurological immune-mediated disorders. This CDR3 spans 14 amino acids. Trimming cost V 3 bases and J 1 base, with 9 bases left between them. The study's findings and limits: The highest TCR clonal expansion occurred in HTLV-1-associated myelopathy; multiple sclerosis fell below healthy controls.

The method for making cDNA was 5'RACE, and it used 10-nucleotide random UMIs. TCRdb re-analysed the 5' RACE reads in MiXCR, keeping a single row per CDR3 protein. The sample gives roughly 30,000 distinct CDR3 sequences, around 5.9% of which show up once; around 1.9% is in the top ten. Among the participants, healthy controls were blood bank volunteers in Maryland, USA. At least ten counts were recorded for this clonotype. The antigen is unknown. The sequencing sample was made of CD4+ T cells from blood. The chain employs TRBV12-3 or TRBV12-4 and TRBJ1-1; D may be TRBD1 (5 bases). The TCR comes from a woman between 45 and 60 years old in good health. CDR3 protein: CASSLRGGNTEAFF. Here the CDR3 DNA reads TGTGCCAGCAGTTTGCGGGGGGGGAACACTGAAGCTTTCTTT.